These 22 T cell receptor beta chains were all obtained from the same sample, sequenced in a study of shared clonotypes between healthy human individuals. Assay used: immunoSEQ multiplex PCR; TCRdb lists only in-frame clones, some missing. The sample includes roughly 2,000,000 clones, over 85% seen only once; the top ten take 0.95% to 1.5%. Only CD45RO-negative cells positively selected for CCR7 counted as naive CD8 cells, so terminally differentiated effector memory CD45RA+ cells were excluded. The sequenced material came from naive CD8+ T cells sorted from blood. The receptors originated from a man aged 18 to 35 in good health.

The V gene is TRBV4-3, the J gene TRBJ1-6; tentatively, D is TRBD1 (6 bases). Germline V lookup: CDR1 LGHNA, CDR2 YSLEER. V lost 3 bases, J lost 6 bases, and 9 bases lay in between. The CDR3 runs 14 residues. CDR3 sequence reads: CASSQDSFNSPLHF. CDR3 nucleotides: TGCGCCAGCAGCCAGGACAGTTTTAATTCACCCCTCCACTTT.

A remark on this clone: A junction boundary mismatches the germline segment, possibly from a read error. This chain joins TRBV19 and TRBJ1-5, with TRBD1 matching 7 bases. Germline CDR1 and CDR2: LNHDA and SQIVND (reference sequence). The CDR3 consists of 15 residues. The CDR3 DNA reads as TGCACCGGGAAGGGGGCTCAGGCGAGCAATCAGCCCCAGCATTTT. It is translated as CTGKGAQASNQPQHF.

The rearrangement joins TRBV30 to TRBJ2-7; D is undetermined. This CDR3 comprises 11 residues. V gave up 4 bases and J gave up 4 bases, with 8 bases separating them. Germline CDR1 and CDR2: GTSNPN and SVGIG (reference sequence). This CDR3 reads CAWNVGYEQYF. The CDR3 DNA is TGTGCCTGGAATGTTGGGTACGAGCAGTACTTC.

CDR3 nucleotides: TGTGCCAGTAATTGGACACCTGGGAATCAGCCCCAGCATTTT. Translated, it gives CASNWTPGNQPQHF. V and J are TRBV19 and TRBJ1-5; D might be TRBD1 (5 bases). The CDR3 contains 14 residues. Germline V gene lookup returns CDR1 LNHDA and CDR2 SQIVND (reference sequence). V shed 7 bases and J shed 4 bases, with 14 bases lying between them. The full variable domain, in which reference TRBV19 and TRBJ1-5 provide the parts outside the CDR3, is DGGITQSPKYLFRKEGQNVTLSCEQNLNHDAMYWYRQDPGQGLRLIYYSQIVNDFQKGDIAEGYSVSREKKESFPLTVTSAQKNPTAFYLCASNWTPGNQPQHFGDGTRLSIL.

The CDR3 spells CASSPRDRGYEQFF. The CDR3 nucleotides are TGTGCCAGCAGCCCTCGGGACAGGGGCTATGAGCAGTTCTTC. V gene TRBV11-2 combines with J gene TRBJ2-1; 10 nucleotides match TRBD1. The V gene end was trimmed by 5 bases and the J gene end by 8 bases; junction bases not matched to a gene: 6. CDR1 and CDR2 from the germline V gene are SGHAT and FQNNGV. The CDR3 has 14 residues.

The chain joins TRBV7-2 to TRBJ2-2; possible D gene TRBD2, 6 bases. CDR3 length: 16 residues. Germline V CDR1 and CDR2: SGHTA, FQGNSA. V lost 4 bases to trimming and J lost 1 base, with 13 bases between them. CDR3 protein: CASSSDGRLNTGELFF. The CDR3 bases are TGTGCCAGCAGCTCCGATGGGAGGTTGAACACCGGGGAGCTGTTTTTT. Combining the CDR3 with reference TRBV7-2 and TRBJ2-2 gives the whole variable domain GAGVSQSPSNKVTEKGKDVELRCDPISGHTALYWYRQSLGQGLEFLIYFQGNSAPDKSGLPSDRFSAERTGGSVSTLTIQRTQQEDSAVYLCASSSDGRLNTGELFFGEGSRLTVL.

V and J are TRBV6-1 and TRBJ2-7; D remains ambiguous. Looked up from germline, CDR1 is MNHNS and CDR2 is SASEGT. This CDR3 has 15 residues. Deletions cut 9 bases from V and 2 bases from J, with 20 bases between. CDR3 amino acids: CARPYNPRAAYEQYF. CDR3 in DNA: TGTGCCAGACCATATAACCCCCGAGCCGCCTACGAGCAGTACTTC.

The V gene is TRBV11-2, the J gene TRBJ2-1, with D perhaps matching TRBD1 or TRBD2 (5 bases each). Trimming removed 2 bases from V and 9 bases from J, with 11 bases in between. CDR1 is SGHAT, CDR2 FQNNGV, per germline. The CDR3 is 13 amino acids. Here the CDR3 reads CASSLKGSAEQFF. In DNA form, the CDR3 reads TGTGCCAGCAGCTTAAAGGGGAGCGCTGAGCAGTTCTTC.

This chain uses TRBV9 with TRBJ1-6; D possibly corresponds to TRBD1 (6 bases). This CDR3 has 16 amino acids. The V and J ends lost 4 bases and 5 bases respectively, with 16 bases between them. Germline lookup yields CDR1 SGDLS and CDR2 YYNGEE. The CDR3 DNA reads as TGTGCCAGCAGCTCCTCTGGGGGCCCCGATAATTCACCCCTCCACTTT. The encoded protein is CASSSSGGPDNSPLHF.

CDR3 protein: CASSQSFPPGGNTEAFF. DNA for the CDR3: TGTGCCAGCAGCCAATCCTTCCCCCCGGGGGGGAACACTGAAGCTTTCTTT. The chain combines TRBV14 with TRBJ1-1; D perhaps matches TRBD1 (5 bases). V gave up 2 bases and J gave up 1 base, with 17 bases separating them. CDR3 length: 17 residues. Germline CDR1 reads SGHDN; CDR2 reads FVKESK.

This chain links TRBV9 with TRBJ2-1; 11 nucleotides align to TRBD2. This CDR3 comprises 15 residues. Germline assignment: CDR1 SGDLS and CDR2 YYNGEE. The V and J ends lost 3 bases and 6 bases, in that order; junction bases with no gene match: 5. CDR3 loop: CASSDTSGGRNEQFF. CDR3 sequence (DNA): TGTGCCAGCAGCGACACTAGCGGGGGACGCAATGAGCAGTTCTTC.

The genes are TRBV6-1 and TRBJ2-7; D gene ambiguous. This CDR3 contains 15 residues. Germline V CDR1 and CDR2: MNHNS, SASEGT. The V end was cut by 1 base, the J end by 0 bases, with 10 bases between. Here the CDR3 reads CASSEGQPSSYEQYF. CDR3 DNA: TGTGCCAGCAGTGAAGGGCAGCCGAGCTCCTACGAGCAGTACTTC.

This rearrangement joins TRBV9 to TRBJ2-7, with TRBD2 matching 12 bases. The CDR3 contains 16 residues. CDR1 and CDR2 from the germline V gene are SGDLS and YYNGEE. V dropped 4 bases and J dropped 0; count of bases not matched to a gene: 5. This CDR3 is CASSPTSGGHSYEQYF. The CDR3 DNA sequence: TGTGCCAGCAGCCCGACTAGCGGGGGCCACTCCTACGAGCAGTACTTC.

This clone is a singleton in its sample. The V and J genes are TRBV28 and TRBJ1-4; 7 positions match TRBD1. The CDR3 spans 15 residues. The germline V gene has CDR1 MDHEN and CDR2 SYDVKM. The junction had 7 bases not matched to a gene; V was cut back by 5 bases and J by 4 bases. CDR3 protein: CASSPWTGVNEKLFF. Here the CDR3 DNA reads TGTGCCAGCAGTCCCTGGACAGGAGTTAATGAAAAACTGTTTTTT.

This sequence joins TRBV5-1 and TRBJ1-2; D may be TRBD1 (5 bases). This CDR3 is built from 15 residues. Germline values: CDR1 SGHRS, CDR2 YFSETQ. Trimming stripped 4 bases from V and 8 bases from J, with 21 bases between. The CDR3 spells CASSTADPEGSGYTF. The CDR3 DNA reads as TGCGCCAGCAGCACGGCGGATCCGGAGGGGAGCGGCTACACCTTC.

This chain connects TRBV25-1 to TRBJ1-1; D might be TRBD1 (6 bases). Germline V gene lookup returns CDR1 MGHDK and CDR2 SYGVNS. The length of the CDR3 is 12 residues. CDR3 DNA: TGTGCTTCAGGGGTCGGGGACACTGAAGCTTTCTTT. Its translation is CASGVGDTEAFF.

CDR3 protein: CASSLGGTLETQYF. The CDR3 nucleotides read TGTGCCAGCAGCTTGGGAGGGACTTTAGAGACCCAGTACTTC. This chain links TRBV7-9 with TRBJ2-5; TRBD2 matches 7 bases. Germline V lookup: CDR1 SEHNR, CDR2 FQNEAQ (reference sequence). The junction had 5 bases not matched to a gene; V was cut back by 3 bases and J by 4 bases. This CDR3 has 14 amino acids.

In nucleotides, the CDR3 is TGCGCCAGCAGCCCTACTAGCGGGCCGACCGGGGAGCTGTTTTTT. Its protein is CASSPTSGPTGELFF. The genes are TRBV5-1 and TRBJ2-2, with TRBD2 identical over 9 bases. Germline assignment: CDR1 SGHRS and CDR2 YFSETQ. The junction had 6 bases not matched to a gene; V was cut back by 4 bases and J by 5 bases. There are 15 residues in the CDR3.

V usage is TRBV10-3 and J usage is TRBJ2-7; maybe TRBD2 (6 bases). The ends were cut back, 7 bases at V and 4 bases at J, with 11 bases in the middle. CDR1 and CDR2 from the germline V gene are ENHRY and SYGVKD. This CDR3 has 12 amino acids. The CDR3 here is CAITEGGYEQYF. The DNA for the CDR3 is TGTGCCATCACCGAAGGAGGGTACGAGCAGTACTTC.

V usage is TRBV5-4 and J usage is TRBJ1-1; D not certain. From germline, CDR1 is SGHNT and CDR2 YYREEE (reference sequence). Trimming took 7 bases from V and 7 from J, leaving 20 bases between them. The CDR3 covers 14 residues. CDR3 residues: CASHRLSNTGEAFF. DNA for the CDR3: TGTGCCAGCCATCGCTTATCCAACACTGGTGAAGCTTTCTTT.

V usage is TRBV27 and J usage is TRBJ2-5; 9 positions match TRBD2. This CDR3 comprises 17 residues. The V gene's germline CDR1 is MNHEY and CDR2 SMNVEV (reference sequence). J was trimmed by 5 bases and V by 5 bases; bases with no gene match: 15. The CDR3 reads CASSAVWVAGVLETQYF. The DNA for the CDR3 is TGTGCCAGCAGTGCTGTGTGGGTAGCGGGAGTTTTGGAGACCCAGTACTTC.

The chain combines TRBV4-1 with TRBJ2-1; D is unresolved. CDR1 is MGHRA and CDR2 is YSYEKL in the germline V gene. The V and J ends lost 1 base and 5 bases respectively, with 9 bases between them. The CDR3 is 14 amino acids. The CDR3 protein is CASSQVLEDNEQFF. CDR3 bases: TGCGCCAGCAGCCAAGTTCTAGAGGACAATGAGCAGTTCTTC.